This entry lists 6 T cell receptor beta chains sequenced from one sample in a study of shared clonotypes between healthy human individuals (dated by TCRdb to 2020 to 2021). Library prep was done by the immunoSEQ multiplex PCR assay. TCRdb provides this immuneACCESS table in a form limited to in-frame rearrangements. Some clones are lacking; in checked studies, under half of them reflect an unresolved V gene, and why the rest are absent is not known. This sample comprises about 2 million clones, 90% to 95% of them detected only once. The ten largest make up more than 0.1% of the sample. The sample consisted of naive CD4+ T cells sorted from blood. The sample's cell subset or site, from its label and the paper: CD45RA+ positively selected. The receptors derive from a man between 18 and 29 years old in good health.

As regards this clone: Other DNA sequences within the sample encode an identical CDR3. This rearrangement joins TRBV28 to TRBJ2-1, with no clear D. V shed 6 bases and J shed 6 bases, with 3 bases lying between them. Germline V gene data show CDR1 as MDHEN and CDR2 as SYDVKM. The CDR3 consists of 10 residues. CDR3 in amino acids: CASSLNEQFF. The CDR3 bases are TGTGCCAGCAGCCTCAATGAGCAGTTCTTC.

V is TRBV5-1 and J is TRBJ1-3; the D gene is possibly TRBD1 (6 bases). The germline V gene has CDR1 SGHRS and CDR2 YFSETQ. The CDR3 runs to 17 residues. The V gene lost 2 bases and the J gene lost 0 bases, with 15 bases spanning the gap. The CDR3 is CASSFRPGAGSGNTIYF. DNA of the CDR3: TGCGCCAGCAGCTTCCGTCCAGGGGCCGGCTCTGGAAACACCATATATTTT.

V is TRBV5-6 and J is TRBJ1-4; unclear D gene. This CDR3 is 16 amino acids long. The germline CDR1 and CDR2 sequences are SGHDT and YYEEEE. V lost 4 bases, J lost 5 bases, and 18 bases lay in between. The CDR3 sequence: CASSLLGKGGNEKLFF. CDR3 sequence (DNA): TGTGCCAGCAGCCTACTGGGCAAGGGCGGGAATGAAAAACTGTTTTTT.

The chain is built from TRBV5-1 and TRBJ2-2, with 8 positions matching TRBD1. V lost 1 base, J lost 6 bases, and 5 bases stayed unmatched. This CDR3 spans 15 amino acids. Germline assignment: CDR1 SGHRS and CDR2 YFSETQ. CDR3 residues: CASSLRTGRSGELFF. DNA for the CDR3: TGCGCCAGCAGCTTGCGGACAGGGAGATCCGGGGAGCTGTTTTTT.

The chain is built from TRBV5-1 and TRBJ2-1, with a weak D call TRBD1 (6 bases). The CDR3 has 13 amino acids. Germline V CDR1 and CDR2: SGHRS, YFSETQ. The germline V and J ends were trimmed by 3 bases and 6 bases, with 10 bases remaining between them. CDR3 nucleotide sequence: TGCGCCAGCAGCTACCCGACAGGCAATGAGCAGTTCTTC. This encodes CASSYPTGNEQFF.

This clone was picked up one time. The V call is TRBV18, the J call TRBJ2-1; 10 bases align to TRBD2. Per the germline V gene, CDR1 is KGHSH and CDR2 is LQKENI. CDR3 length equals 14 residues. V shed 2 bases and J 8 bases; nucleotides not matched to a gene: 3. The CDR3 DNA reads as TGTGCCAGCTCACCAAGCGGGAGGGCCGATGAGCAGTTCTTC. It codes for CASSPSGRADEQFF.